This TCR beta chain was recorded in a study of shared clonotypes between healthy human individuals. Broader study findings: Memory subsets generally showed lower estimated richness than naive subsets. Generation probabilities were higher for clonotypes shared across all four sorted-subset donors than for unshared ones.

Some clones are missing from TCRdb's copy, which holds only in-frame ones; the method was immunoSEQ multiplex PCR. The table shows 1,400,000 or so clones, with just under 99% occurring only once. The CDR3 is made up of 14 amino acids. Trimming took 6 bases from V and 5 from J, leaving 16 bases between them. CDR1 and CDR2 (germline): MDHEN, SYDVKM. A word on this clone: The antigen is undetermined.

The chain combines TRBV28 with TRBJ1-1; D call uncertain. Sequencing was performed on naive CD4+ T cells sorted from blood. Subset indicated: CD45RA+ positively selected. This TCR was recovered from a man aged 25-40 years in good health. The CDR3 sequence is CASSSGGVVTEAFF. DNA for the CDR3: TGTGCCAGCAGCAGTGGTGGGGTCGTGACTGAAGCTTTCTTT.